Listed below are T cell receptor beta chains from one sample, sequenced in a study of kidney transplant recipient with SARS-CoV-2 infection. TCRdb fed the reads into MiXCR, producing one record per CDR3 protein. The sample holds fewer than 250,000 distinct CDR3 sequences, 25% to 30% seen once. The source was a blood sample, collected at baseline and around day 120 from a kidney transplant recipient. The receptor source for this set is a male patient in his thirties who had COVID-19 and was a kidney transplant recipient. T cells may partly derive from the graft donor. Each CDR3 is given with its conserved first and last residue. Fields, in order: D gene, V gene, J gene, clone size, CDR3 protein, CDR3 DNA. A D gene is named only where the DNA matches it firmly. For some rows the clone size is stated as once, few or many, or as a class when expanded; others skip it.

TRBD1,TRBV5-4,TRBJ2-1,many,CASSLDRGSYNEQFF,TGTGCCAGCAGCCTAGACAGGGGCTCCTACAATGAGCAGTTCTTC
TRBD2,TRBV7-6,TRBJ2-1,many,CASSPTSGSGNEQFF,TGTGCCAGCAGCCCGACTAGCGGGAGTGGCAATGAGCAGTTCTTC
NA,TRBV18,TRBJ1-5,many,CASSAPLDPQPQHF,TGTGCCAGCTCGGCGCCCCTTGACCCTCAGCCCCAGCATTTT
TRBD1,TRBV5-6,TRBJ1-6,many,CASSSPGQGRNSPLHF,TGTGCCAGCAGCTCCCCGGGACAGGGGAGGAATTCACCCCTCCACTTT
NA,TRBV18,TRBJ2-7,many,CASSPGPPREQYF,TGTGCCAGCTCACCAGGGCCCCCACGCGAGCAGTACTTC
TRBD1,TRBV28,TRBJ1-4,many,CASSFQGQDGEKLFF,TGTGCCAGCAGTTTTCAAGGACAGGATGGGGAAAAACTGTTTTTT
NA,TRBV12-5,TRBJ1-2,many,CASGRRCLQGKTYGYTF,TGTGCTAGTGGTAGGAGGTGTTTGCAGGGAAAGACCTATGGCTACACCTTC
NA,TRBV28,TRBJ2-7,many,CASSFKSYEQYF,TGTGCCAGCAGTTTTAAGAGTTACGAGCAGTACTTC
TRBD1,TRBV20-1,TRBJ2-7,many,CSTGDRGSYEQYF,TGCAGTACAGGGGACAGGGGTTCCTACGAGCAGTACTTC
NA,TRBV10-2,TRBJ2-1,many,CASSRIRRSSYNEQFF,TGCGCCAGCAGTAGGATCCGGCGGAGCTCCTACAATGAGCAGTTCTTC
TRBD1,TRBV27,TRBJ1-2,many,CASSDPGQAYYGYTF,TGTGCCAGCAGTGACCCGGGACAGGCCTACTATGGCTACACCTTC
TRBD2,TRBV12-3/TRBV12-4,TRBJ2-1,NA,CASSLLAGTYSEQFF,TGTGCCAGCAGTTTACTAGCGGGTACTTACAGTGAGCAGTTCTTC
NA,TRBV24-1,TRBJ1-2,few,CATSMRGSTRKTYGYTF,TGTGCCACCAGTATGCGAGGTAGTACCAGAAAGACCTATGGCTACACCTTC
NA,TRBV28,TRBJ1-4,few,CASKQPGVGEKLFF,TGTGCCAGCAAGCAGCCAGGGGTTGGGGAAAAACTGTTTTTT
TRBD2,TRBV20-1,TRBJ2-3,NA,CSARKLAVLTDTQYF,TGCAGTGCTAGGAAGCTAGCGGTGCTCACAGATACGCAGTATTTT
NA,TRBV11-1,TRBJ1-2,NA,CASSGWIKAGKTYGYTF,TGTGCCAGCAGCGGATGGATTAAGGCTGGAAAGACCTATGGCTATACCTTC
NA,TRBV5-1,TRBJ2-1,many,CASSLEGDYVYNEQFF,TGCGCCAGCAGCTTGGAGGGGGACTACGTATACAATGAGCAGTTCTTC
TRBD2,TRBV20-1,TRBJ2-3,few,CSARGAGKRTDTQYF,TGCAGTGCTAGAGGAGCGGGAAAGCGGACAGATACGCAGTATTTT
NA,TRBV10-3,TRBJ1-1,many,CAITSPGANTEAFF,TGTGCCATAACTAGCCCCGGGGCGAACACTGAAGCTTTCTTT
TRBD1,TRBV4-1,TRBJ1-2,many,CASSLTGTGASTPYGYTF,TGCGCCAGCAGCCTCACAGGGACAGGGGCCTCAACCCCGTATGGCTACACCTTC
NA,TRBV24-1,TRBJ2-7,many,CATSGESYEQYF,TGTGCCACCAGTGGGGAATCCTACGAGCAGTACTTC
NA,TRBV6-6,TRBJ1-1,few,CASRWTDEAFF,TGTGCCAGCAGGTGGACAGACGAGGCTTTCTTT
TRBD1,TRBV18,TRBJ2-7,many,CASSPSRTGFTYEQYF,TGTGCCAGCTCACCATCTCGGACAGGCTTCACCTACGAGCAGTACTTC
NA,TRBV6-5,TRBJ2-2,many,CASKRGQGGGTGELFF,TGTGCCAGCAAAAGAGGGCAGGGGGGGGGCACCGGGGAGCTGTTTTTT
TRBD1,TRBV19,TRBJ2-7,many,CASSIPGDRGHPYEQYF,TGTGCCAGTAGTATACCGGGAGACAGGGGACACCCCTACGAGCAGTACTTC
NA,TRBV7-2,TRBJ2-6,many,CASSRQASSGANVLTF,TGTGCCAGCAGTCGACAGGCCAGCTCTGGGGCCAACGTCCTGACTTTC
NA,TRBV16,TRBJ1-2,many,CASSHGGVVRKTYGYTF,TGTGCCAGCAGCCACGGGGGGGTCGTTAGAAAGACCTATGGCTACACCTTC
NA,TRBV10-2,TRBJ2-7,many,CASTADSSYEQYF,TGCGCCAGCACTGCGGACAGCTCCTACGAGCAGTACTTC
TRBD2,TRBV30,TRBJ2-1,few,CAGGLAGYEQFF,TGTGCCGGGGGACTAGCGGGATATGAGCAGTTCTTC
NA,TRBV3-1,TRBJ2-1,few,CASSQGGGGARNNEQFF,TGTGCCAGCAGCCAAGGGGGAGGGGGAGCTCGGAACAATGAGCAGTTCTTC
NA,TRBV7-6,TRBJ2-7,NA,CASSPSLMTAPKAYEQYF,TGTGCCAGCAGCCCCTCTCTTATGACAGCCCCCAAAGCCTACGAGCAGTACTTC
TRBD1,TRBV18,TRBJ1-1,many,CASSPPNAGGNTEAFF,TGTGCCAGCTCACCACCGAACGCAGGGGGTAACACTGAAGCTTTCTTT
NA,TRBV3-1,TRBJ1-1,many,CASSYVPPISIRTEAFF,TGTGCCAGCAGCTATGTCCCTCCCATTTCAATTCGCACTGAAGCTTTCTTT
NA,TRBV3-1,TRBJ1-2,many,CASSPAVTLRKTYGYTF,TGTGCCAGCAGCCCTGCTGTCACCCTTCGAAAGACCTATGGCTACACCTTC
NA,TRBV6-4,TRBJ1-2,many,CASSDNASHGKTYGYTF,TGTGCCAGCAGTGACAATGCCTCACACGGAAAGACCTATGGCTACACCTTC
NA,TRBV3-1,TRBJ1-1,many,CASSSQPPISIRTEAFF,TGTGCCAGCAGCTCACAGCCTCCCATTTCAATTCGCACTGAAGCTTTCTTT
NA,TRBV7-6,TRBJ1-2,few,CASSQQFESRKTYGYTF,TGTGCCAGCAGCCAACAGTTTGAATCTCGAAAGACCTATGGCTACACCTTC
NA,TRBV5-1,TRBJ2-7,many,CASSLASSYSYEQYF,TGCGCCAGCAGCTTGGCATCCTCCTACTCCTACGAGCAGTACTTC
TRBD2,TRBV5-5,TRBJ2-3,NA,CASSSWTSGRALSTDTQYF,TGTGCCAGCAGCTCATGGACTAGCGGGAGGGCCCTCAGCACAGATACGCAGTATTTT
NA,TRBV3-1,TRBJ1-2,many,CASSASSTLRKTYGYTF,TGTGCCAGCAGCGCTAGTAGCACCCTTCGAAAGACCTATGGCTACACCTTC
NA,TRBV7-7,TRBJ2-1,many,CASSLILSSYNEQFF,TGTGCTAGCAGCCTTATTCTGAGCTCCTACAATGAGCAGTTCTTC
TRBD2,TRBV9,TRBJ2-1,few,CASSPEGLAGGSVRNEQFF,TGTGCCAGCAGCCCTGAAGGCCTAGCGGGGGGGTCAGTACGCAATGAGCAGTTCTTC
TRBD2,TRBV6-2/TRBV6-3,TRBJ2-2,many,CASSYTSGRATGELFF,TGTGCCAGCAGTTACACTAGCGGGAGGGCCACCGGGGAGCTGTTTTTT
TRBD1,TRBV9,TRBJ1-1,few,CASSVARQGNEAFF,TGTGCCAGCAGCGTTGCAAGACAGGGCAATGAAGCTTTCTTT
NA,TRBV19,TRBJ2-2,many,CASSTPRGELFF,TGTGCCAGTAGTACCCCCCGGGGGGAGCTGTTTTTT
NA,TRBV7-2,TRBJ2-5,many,CASSKRETQYF,TGTGCCAGCAGCAAACGCGAGACCCAGTACTTC
NA,TRBV20-1,TRBJ2-7,many,CSATDRFYEQYF,TGCAGTGCTACTGACAGGTTCTACGAGCAGTACTTC
TRBD1,TRBV18,TRBJ2-1,many,CASSGQGISSYNEQFF,TGTGCCAGCTCAGGACAGGGAATAAGCTCCTACAATGAGCAGTTCTTC
TRBD2,TRBV12-3/TRBV12-4,TRBJ2-5,many,CASSHGTSGRAFQETQYF,TGTGCCAGCAGCCACGGGACTAGCGGGAGGGCCTTCCAGGAGACCCAGTACTTC
NA,TRBV6-5,TRBJ2-2,many,CASSYRQSTGELFF,TGTGCCAGCAGTTACAGGCAGTCCACCGGGGAGCTGTTTTTT
NA,TRBV10-1,TRBJ1-2,many,CASSQCPRSRKTYGYTF,TGCGCCAGCAGTCAGTGTCCAAGATCGCGAAAGACCTATGGCTACACCTTC
TRBD1,TRBV5-1,TRBJ1-2,many,CASAPGTGGKVVYGYTF,TGCGCCAGCGCCCCCGGGACAGGGGGCAAGGTAGTCTATGGCTACACCTTC
NA,TRBV6-2/TRBV6-3,TRBJ1-1,few,CASSYSKVRFAVAEAFF,TGTGCCAGCAGTTACTCGAAGGTGCGGTTTGCAGTCGCTGAAGCTTTCTTT
TRBD1,TRBV12-3/TRBV12-4,TRBJ1-2,many,CASSIRTGLYGYTF,TGTGCCAGCAGTATCCGGACAGGCCTCTATGGCTACACCTTC
NA,TRBV6-5,TRBJ1-2,many,CASSEGGVNGYTF,TGTGCCAGCAGTGAGGGAGGGGTAAATGGCTACACCTTC
TRBD1,TRBV28,TRBJ1-1,many,CASSPRDRERGTEAFF,TGTGCCAGCAGTCCCCGGGACAGGGAAAGAGGGACTGAAGCTTTCTTT
NA,TRBV12-2,TRBJ1-2,many,CASRKSVTPRKTYGYTF,TGTGCAAGTCGCAAGTCAGTGACTCCACGAAAGACCTATGGCTACACCTTC
NA,TRBV7-3,TRBJ2-1,many,CASSLRTHNEQFF,TGTGCCAGCAGCCTGCGAACTCACAATGAGCAGTTCTTC
NA,TRBV11-2,TRBJ2-5,NA,CASSLGGDPLGETQYF,TGTGCCAGCAGCTTAGGAGGAGACCCACTCGGAGAGACCCAGTACTTC